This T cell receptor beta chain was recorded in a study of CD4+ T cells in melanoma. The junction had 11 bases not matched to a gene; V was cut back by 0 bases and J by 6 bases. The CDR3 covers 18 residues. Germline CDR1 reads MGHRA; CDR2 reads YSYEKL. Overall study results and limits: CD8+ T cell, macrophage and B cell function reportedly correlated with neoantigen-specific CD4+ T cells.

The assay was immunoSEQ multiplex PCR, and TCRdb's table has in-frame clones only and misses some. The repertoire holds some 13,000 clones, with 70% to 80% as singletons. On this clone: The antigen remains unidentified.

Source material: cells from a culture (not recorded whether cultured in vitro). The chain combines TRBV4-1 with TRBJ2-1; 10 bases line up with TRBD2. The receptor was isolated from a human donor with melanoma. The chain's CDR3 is CASSQDWLAGESGNEQFF. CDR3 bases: TGCGCCAGCAGCCAAGATTGGCTAGCGGGGGAGTCTGGCAATGAGCAGTTCTTC.